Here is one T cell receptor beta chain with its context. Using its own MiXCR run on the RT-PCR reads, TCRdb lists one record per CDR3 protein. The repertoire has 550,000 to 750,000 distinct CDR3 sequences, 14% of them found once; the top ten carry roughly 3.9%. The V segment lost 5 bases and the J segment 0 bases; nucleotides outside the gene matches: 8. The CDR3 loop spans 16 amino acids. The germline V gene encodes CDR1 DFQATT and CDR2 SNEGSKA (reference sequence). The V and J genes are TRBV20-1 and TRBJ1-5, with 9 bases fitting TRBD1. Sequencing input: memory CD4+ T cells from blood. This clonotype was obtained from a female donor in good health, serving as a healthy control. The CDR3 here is CSAGDRDPYSNQPQHF. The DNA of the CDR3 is TGCAGTGCTGGGGACAGGGACCCCTATAGCAATCAGCCCCAGCATTTT.